Listed below are T cell receptor beta chains from one sample, sequenced in a study of blood T cell repertoires in COVID-19. The repertoire was sequenced with immunoSEQ multiplex PCR; TCRdb's copy has only in-frame clones and lacks some. The sample has some 140,000 clones, about 85% seen once; the top ten hold 0.63%. What was sequenced was peripheral blood. These receptor sequences come from a man between 60 and 70 years old with COVID-19, enrolled during active disease. Each CDR3 is given with its conserved first and last residue. Each record gives: J gene, D gene, V gene, clone size, CDR3 DNA, CDR3 protein. The D gene is left open where the match is weak. The size field is filled for only some rows; it gives once, few, many or a size class.

J: TRBJ1-5
D: -
V: TRBV15
size: -
DNA: TGTGCCACCAGCAGAGGGCAGGCCAACAATCAGCCCCAGCATTTT
CDR3: CATSRGQANNQPQHF

J: TRBJ1-4
D: -
V: TRBV4-3
size: -
DNA: TGCGCCAGCAGCCAATACGGGGGTGAAAAACTGTTTTTT
CDR3: CASSQYGGEKLFF

J: TRBJ2-7
D: -
V: TRBV27
size: -
DNA: TGTGCCAGCAGTTTCCGCGACAGGACGTACTACGAGCAGTACTTC
CDR3: CASSFRDRTYYEQYF

J: TRBJ1-1
D: -
V: TRBV19
size: few
DNA: TGTGCCAGTAGGAGAATGAACACTGAAGCTTTCTTT
CDR3: CASRRMNTEAFF

J: TRBJ2-7
D: -
V: TRBV9
size: -
DNA: TGTGCCAGCAGCGTAAGATTGAGGAACGAGCAGTACTTC
CDR3: CASSVRLRNEQYF

J: TRBJ2-1
D: TRBD2
V: TRBV7-3
size: -
DNA: TGTGCCAGCAGCCAACCCACTAGCGGAGGGAGCTCCTACAATGAGCAGTTCTTC
CDR3: CASSQPTSGGSSYNEQFF

J: TRBJ2-1
D: -
V: TRBV4-3
size: -
DNA: TGCGCCAGCAGCCAAGTGAGGCTCAATGAGCAGTTCTTC
CDR3: CASSQVRLNEQFF

J: TRBJ1-1
D: -
V: TRBV18
size: -
DNA: TGTGCCAGCTCACCCCGGGATGAAGCTTTCTTT
CDR3: CASSPRDEAFF

J: TRBJ2-3
D: TRBD2
V: TRBV5-4
size: -
DNA: TGTGCCAGCAGTTCTGCAGCGGGGGCAGATACGCAGTATTTT
CDR3: CASSSAAGADTQYF

J: TRBJ1-5
D: -
V: TRBV2
size: -
DNA: TGTGCCAGCAGGGACAGTGAAAATAGCAATCAGCCCCAGCATTTT
CDR3: CASRDSENSNQPQHF

J: TRBJ1-2
D: -
V: TRBV19
size: -
DNA: TGTGCCAGTATGGGCAGGGGAAGACGTAGCTACACCTTC
CDR3: CASMGRGRRSYTF

J: TRBJ2-5
D: -
V: TRBV19
size: -
DNA: TGTGCCAGTGCTAGGGGGGGGCAAGAGACCCAGTACTTC
CDR3: CASARGGQETQYF

J: TRBJ2-7
D: TRBD2
V: TRBV6-5
size: -
DNA: TGTGCCAGCAGTTACGGTGCTAGCGGAGTTCCCTACGAGCAGTACTTC
CDR3: CASSYGASGVPYEQYF

J: TRBJ1-5
D: TRBD1
V: TRBV2
size: once
DNA: TGTGCCAGCAGGGACTCCGGGACAGGAGAGACCAATCAGCCCCAGCATTTT
CDR3: CASRDSGTGETNQPQHF

J: TRBJ2-2
D: -
V: TRBV9
size: -
DNA: TGTGCCAGCAGCCGCGACTCTGGGGAGCTGTTTTTT
CDR3: CASSRDSGELFF

J: TRBJ1-6
D: TRBD1
V: TRBV27
size: -
DNA: TGTGCCAGCAGTTCCCCTGCCCGGACAGGGGGCTTTGGATCACCCCTCCACTTT
CDR3: CASSSPARTGGFGSPLHF

J: TRBJ1-2
D: -
V: TRBV3-1/TRBV3-2
size: -
DNA: TGTGCCAGCAGCGCTTGGACAGTAAACTATGGCTACACCTTC
CDR3: CASSAWTVNYGYTF

J: TRBJ2-7
D: TRBD2
V: TRBV18
size: -
DNA: TGTGCCAGCTCACCTAACGGCGGGGGAGGCTACGAGCAGTACTTC
CDR3: CASSPNGGGGYEQYF

J: TRBJ2-1
D: -
V: TRBV10-3
size: -
DNA: TGTGCCATCAGTGAGTCCTCGGCAGGGAGGAATGAGCAGTTCTTC
CDR3: CAISESSAGRNEQFF

J: TRBJ2-2
D: -
V: TRBV6-5
size: once
DNA: TGTGCCAGCAGTTACCGGGGGACCGGGGAGCTGTTTTTT
CDR3: CASSYRGTGELFF

J: TRBJ1-5
D: -
V: TRBV3-1/TRBV3-2
size: -
DNA: TGTGCCAGCAGCCAACAGGGTCGAAGCAATCAGCCCCAGCATTTT
CDR3: CASSQQGRSNQPQHF

J: TRBJ1-1
D: TRBD1
V: TRBV7-2
size: -
DNA: TGTGCCAGCAGCCCCCGGACAGGGTACACTGAAGCTTTCTTT
CDR3: CASSPRTGYTEAFF

J: TRBJ1-1
D: TRBD1
V: TRBV6-5
size: -
DNA: TGTGCCAGCAGTTACTGGGACAGGGGGTGGACCGAAGCTTTCTTT
CDR3: CASSYWDRGWTEAFF

J: TRBJ1-1
D: -
V: TRBV24-1
size: -
DNA: TGTGCCACCAGTGATTCCGGACAACCCAACACTGAAGCTTTCTTT
CDR3: CATSDSGQPNTEAFF

J: TRBJ2-7
D: TRBD2
V: TRBV11-2
size: few
DNA: TGTGCCAGCAGCTTAGCTGGGGGGGGGAGCGAGCAGTACTTC
CDR3: CASSLAGGGSEQYF

J: TRBJ2-2
D: -
V: TRBV7-6
size: -
DNA: TGTGCCAGCAGTTCCGGGACATTCGGGGAGCTGTTTTTT
CDR3: CASSSGTFGELFF

J: TRBJ2-7
D: TRBD2
V: TRBV27
size: -
DNA: TGTGCCAGCAGTTTATTTGGGGAGGGAAGGGAGCAGTACTTC
CDR3: CASSLFGEGREQYF

J: TRBJ2-3
D: TRBD2
V: TRBV19
size: -
DNA: TGTGCCAGTAGTATCCGGAAGCCCGCCGGAGCGGGAAGCACAGATACGCAGTATTTT
CDR3: CASSIRKPAGAGSTDTQYF

J: TRBJ2-7
D: TRBD1
V: TRBV5-1
size: few
DNA: TGCGCCAGCAGCTTTGATGGGGACAGAACCTACGAGCAGTACTTC
CDR3: CASSFDGDRTYEQYF

J: TRBJ2-5
D: -
V: TRBV4-1
size: -
DNA: TGCGCCAGCAGCCAAGGGGGGGGGCTGGAGACCCAGTACTTC
CDR3: CASSQGGGLETQYF

J: TRBJ2-4
D: -
V: TRBV14
size: -
DNA: TGTGCCAGCAGCCACGCTCAGCCGCCCCATACGGGCATTCAGTACTTC
CDR3: CASSHAQPPHTGIQYF

J: TRBJ1-1
D: -
V: TRBV6-5
size: -
DNA: TGTGCCAGCAGGAAAGCTACTGAAGCTTTCTTT
CDR3: CASRKATEAFF

J: TRBJ2-7
D: -
V: TRBV10-2
size: -
DNA: TGCGCCAGCAGTACTAATCGGGACACAAGAACCTACGAGCAGTACTTC
CDR3: CASSTNRDTRTYEQYF

J: TRBJ1-2
D: -
V: TRBV11-2
size: once
DNA: TGTGCCAGCAGCTTAGATCAAGGCTACAGGGAGTCCTACACCTTC
CDR3: CASSLDQGYRESYTF

J: TRBJ1-3
D: TRBD1
V: TRBV5-6
size: -
DNA: TGTGCCAGCAGCTCTCTTCCGGGACAGGGAGGAAACACCATATATTTT
CDR3: CASSSLPGQGGNTIYF

J: TRBJ1-3
D: -
V: TRBV28
size: -
DNA: TGTGCCAGCAGTTTATACCAGGGGTCCTCTGGAAACACCATATATTTT
CDR3: CASSLYQGSSGNTIYF

J: TRBJ1-6
D: -
V: TRBV23-1
size: -
DNA: TGCGCCAGGATGGAGTGGTTTAGAGTTTCACCCCTCCACTTT
CDR3: CARMEWFRVSPLHF

J: TRBJ2-2
D: -
V: TRBV7-3
size: -
DNA: TGTGCCAGCAGCTTAGCCAGGGCCCCCTCCGGGGAGCTGTTTTTT
CDR3: CASSLARAPSGELFF

J: TRBJ1-6
D: -
V: TRBV6-1
size: -
DNA: TGTGCCAGCAGTGGAAGGACTCTGGAGTCCTATAATTCACCCCTCCACTTT
CDR3: CASSGRTLESYNSPLHF

J: TRBJ1-4
D: -
V: TRBV2
size: few
DNA: TGTGCCAGCAGTGGAGGGTTGGATGAAAAACTGTTTTTT
CDR3: CASSGGLDEKLFF

J: TRBJ1-4
D: TRBD1
V: TRBV9
size: few
DNA: TGTGCCAGCAGCGCAGGGGGCATTGGTGAAAAACTGTTTTTT
CDR3: CASSAGGIGEKLFF

J: TRBJ2-7
D: -
V: TRBV2
size: -
DNA: TGTGCCAGCAGTCGGGACGGCAGGGAGGTGAACGAGCAGTACTTC
CDR3: CASSRDGREVNEQYF

J: TRBJ2-5
D: TRBD2
V: TRBV19
size: -
DNA: TGTGCCAGTACTCCGGGGGGACCCCAAGGAAAGACCCAGTACTTC
CDR3: CASTPGGPQGKTQYF

J: TRBJ2-1
D: -
V: TRBV19
size: -
DNA: TGTGCCAGTAGAGATGGGGCAGGACCATTGGATGAGCAGTTCTTC
CDR3: CASRDGAGPLDEQFF

J: TRBJ2-4
D: TRBD1
V: TRBV18
size: -
DNA: TGTGCCAGCTCACCTCGAGAGGGGGCGGCCAAAAACATTCAGTACTTC
CDR3: CASSPREGAAKNIQYF

J: TRBJ2-2
D: TRBD2
V: TRBV15
size: -
DNA: TGTGCCACCAGCCTGACGGGGGGGGACACCGGGGAGCTGTTTTTT
CDR3: CATSLTGGDTGELFF

J: TRBJ2-3
D: -
V: TRBV6-6
size: -
DNA: TGTGCCAGCAGTGCGACTAATTTGTTCACAGATACGCAGTATTTT
CDR3: CASSATNLFTDTQYF

J: TRBJ2-5
D: TRBD2
V: TRBV11-2
size: once
DNA: TGTGCCAGCAGCTTAGAGCGGGCTAGCGGGAGCTTAGGGGAGACCCAGTACTTC
CDR3: CASSLERASGSLGETQYF

J: TRBJ2-1
D: TRBD1
V: TRBV19
size: -
DNA: TGTGCCAGTAGGACAGGGAACTCCTACAATGAGCAGTTCTTC
CDR3: CASRTGNSYNEQFF

J: TRBJ1-2
D: TRBD1
V: TRBV6-5
size: -
DNA: TGTGCCAGCAATTATCGACAGGGGGCTTATGGCTACACCTTC
CDR3: CASNYRQGAYGYTF

J: TRBJ1-6
D: -
V: TRBV6-5
size: -
DNA: TGTGCCAGCAGCCACCCCCAGGGCTCGAAACTCCCCCTCCACTTT
CDR3: CASSHPQGSKLPLHF

J: TRBJ2-7
D: TRBD1
V: TRBV9
size: -
DNA: TGTGCCAGCAGCCCGGGACAGGGGTTTGCCTACGAGCAGTACTTC
CDR3: CASSPGQGFAYEQYF

J: TRBJ1-5
D: -
V: TRBV6-2/TRBV6-3
size: -
DNA: TGTGCCAGCAGTGTTCTTGAGAATCAGCCCCAGCATTTT
CDR3: CASSVLENQPQHF

J: TRBJ2-5
D: -
V: TRBV6-6
size: -
DNA: TGTGCTACAGCATTCCAGACCCAGTACTTC
CDR3: CATAFQTQYF

J: TRBJ2-3
D: TRBD2
V: TRBV3-1/TRBV3-2
size: -
DNA: TGTGCCAGCAGCACCTTACTAGCGGCCCGCACAGATACGCAGTATTTT
CDR3: CASSTLLAARTDTQYF

J: TRBJ1-1
D: TRBD1
V: TRBV15
size: once
DNA: TGTGCCACCAGCAGAGATTACACAGGGGTGAGCACTGAAGCTTTCTTT
CDR3: CATSRDYTGVSTEAFF